Following are 6 T cell receptor beta chains from one sample sequenced in a study of memory CD4+ T cells and cytomegalovirus serostatus. Profiling relied on immunoSEQ multiplex PCR, and the TCRdb table lists in-frame clones only, not all of them. Of about 59,000 clones listed, around 81% are singletons. The sort gate was single viable CD3+CD4+CD8-CD45RO+ cells for memory CD4+ T cells. Source material: memory CD4+ T cells from blood. These receptors came from an adult in good health and CMV-seronegative. Some clones in this sample may be carry-over from other donors' samples.

The rearrangement uses TRBV14 and TRBJ1-1, with a weak D call TRBD1 (5 bases). The CDR3 contains 14 residues. The germline CDR1 and CDR2 sequences are SGHDN and FVKESK. With 4 bases removed from V and 1 base from J, the gap between germline ends came to 10 bases. CDR3 loop: CASSPRGANTEAFF. The CDR3 DNA reads as TGTGCCAGCAGCCCTCGAGGGGCGAACACTGAAGCTTTCTTT.

The chain is built from TRBV9 and TRBJ2-7; the match to TRBD1 covers 11 bases. The CDR3 is 15 residues long. From germline, CDR1 is SGDLS and CDR2 YYNGEE. V was clipped by 1 base and J by 4 bases; unmatched bases: 4. The CDR3 DNA reads as TGTGCCAGCAGCGTATCCGGGACAGGGGGTTACGAGCAGTACTTC. Translation gives CASSVSGTGGYEQYF.

This sequence joins TRBV19 and TRBJ1-5; 8 nucleotides line up with TRBD1. Germline lookup yields CDR1 LNHDA and CDR2 SQIVND (reference sequence). CDR3 size: 14 residues. The junction had 6 bases not matched to a gene; V was cut back by 6 bases and J by 5 bases. In DNA, the CDR3 is TGTGCCAGTAGGGCGACAGGGGCTTATCAGCCCCAGCATTTT. Translation: CASRATGAYQPQHF.

The CDR3 DNA reads TGTGCCAGCAGCTTGTTCAGCGGGGGGCGCCAAGAGACCCAGTACTTC. Translating gives CASSLFSGGRQETQYF. The chain is built from TRBV5-6 and TRBJ2-5; 9 bases match TRBD2. The V segment lost 1 base and the J segment 1 base; nucleotides outside the gene matches: 5. Germline CDR1 is SGHDT and CDR2 is YYEEEE. The CDR3 contains 16 residues.

The rearrangement uses TRBV2 and TRBJ2-5; 14 positions agree with TRBD2. V was pared by 6 bases and J by 1 base, with 7 bases of the junction left unmatched. The CDR3 runs 17 residues. CDR1 is SNHLY and CDR2 is FYNNEI in the germline V gene. CDR3 in DNA: TGTGCCAGCAGACGAGGACTAGCGGGAGGCCCCCAAGAGACCCAGTACTTC. Residues: CASRRGLAGGPQETQYF. Full variable domain (missing parts from reference TRBV2 and TRBJ2-5): EPEVTQTPSHQVTQMGQEVILRCVPISNHLYFYWYRQILGQKVEFLVSFYNNEISEKSEIFDDQFSVERPDGSNFTLKIRSTKLEDSAMYFCASRRGLAGGPQETQYFGPGTRLLVL.

The V gene is TRBV7-9, the J gene TRBJ1-1; TRBD1 is a possible D gene (6 bases). The V and J ends lost 1 base and 1 base respectively, with 10 bases between them. Germline V gene lookup returns CDR1 SEHNR and CDR2 FQNEAQ (reference sequence). CDR3 length equals 15 residues. The CDR3 DNA reads as TGTGCCAGCAGCTTAGGGGGGGCACGGAACACTGAAGCTTTCTTT. Residues: CASSLGGARNTEAFF.